These 28 T cell receptor beta chains were all obtained from the same sample, sequenced in a study of response to subunit inactivated influenza vaccine. One entry per CDR3 protein, called by TCRdb with MiXCR from the RT-PCR reads. The repertoire holds fewer than 600,000 distinct CDR3 sequences, with approximately 7.7% as singletons. The starting material was PBMCs from blood, obtained around 25 months after vaccination. All receptors come from a man aged 50 to 69 who received an inactivated influenza vaccine.

The table lists this clonotype with many counts. The V and J genes are TRBV15 and TRBJ2-5; 9 nucleotides agree with TRBD2. CDR1 LNHNV and CDR2 YYDKDF come from the germline V gene (reference sequence). The J segment lost 5 bases and the V segment lost 6 bases, leaving 7 bases of the junction unmatched. This CDR3 has 14 residues. CDR3 loop: CATSSSGGSETQYF. The CDR3 DNA reads as TGTGCCACCAGTAGTAGCGGGGGCAGCGAGACCCAGTACTTC.

The rearrangement uses TRBV20-1 and TRBJ2-1, with 9 nucleotides matching TRBD1. V dropped 4 bases and J dropped 6; count of bases not matched to a gene: 10. Germline V gene sequence: CDR1 DFQATT, CDR2 SNEGSKA (reference sequence). The CDR3 runs to 15 residues. The CDR3 nucleotides read TGCAGTGCTATAAGACCGGGACAGGGTATCAATGAGCAGTTCTTC. It is translated as CSAIRPGQGINEQFF.

This chain joins TRBV10-3 and TRBJ2-7; D is undetermined. Germline V gene sequence: CDR1 ENHRY, CDR2 SYGVKD. There are 13 residues in the CDR3. Trimming took 2 bases from V and 1 from J, leaving 6 bases between them. The CDR3 is CAISEHSSYEQYF. Written as DNA, the CDR3 is TGTGCCATCAGTGAGCACAGTTCCTACGAGCAGTACTTC.

The chain joins TRBV4-1 to TRBJ1-5; D unclear. The CDR3 runs 15 residues. Trimming took off 4 bases at V and 3 bases at J, with 13 bases between the two ends. The germline V gene has CDR1 MGHRA and CDR2 YSYEKL. The CDR3 DNA sequence: TGCGCCAGCAGCCCTGCCGACTATGCCAATCAGCCCCAGCATTTT. This encodes CASSPADYANQPQHF.

This chain links TRBV25-1 with TRBJ2-3; 8 bases map to TRBD2. CDR3 length: 23 amino acids. After removal of 5 bases from V and 2 bases from J, the junction contained 30 bases not matched to a gene. Germline V gene sequence: CDR1 MGHDK, CDR2 SYGVNS. The CDR3 DNA follows: TGTGCCAGCAGTCCGGACAGTTGGTGGGTAGCGGGGAATCACGGGGGGTCCACAGATACGCAGTATTTT. Translated: CASSPDSWWVAGNHGGSTDTQYF.

With regard to this clonotype: Just one base apart from a much larger clone, this may be a read error. The rearrangement joins TRBV4-3 to TRBJ2-2, with a tentative D call TRBD1 (6 bases). There are 15 residues in the CDR3. The germline V gene has CDR1 LGHNA and CDR2 YSLEER. Here the CDR3 reads CVSSQDARGLGELFF. Written as DNA, the CDR3 is TGCGTCAGCAGCCAAGATGCCAGGGGCCTCGGGGAGCTGTTTTTT.

This clonotype was recorded at least ten times. V gene TRBV20-1 combines with J gene TRBJ2-7; 14 bases align to TRBD2. The CDR3 totals 16 residues. CDR1 and CDR2 from the germline V gene are DFQATT and SNEGSKA (reference sequence). The V gene end was trimmed by 3 bases and the J gene end by 6 bases; junction bases not matched to a gene: 10. The CDR3 reads CSASLRGLAGAGEQYF. The CDR3 coding sequence is TGCAGTGCTAGTCTGAGGGGACTAGCGGGAGCGGGCGAGCAGTACTTC.

This clonotype came up many times. This chain links TRBV20-1 with TRBJ2-7, with 10 positions matching TRBD2. From germline, CDR1 is DFQATT and CDR2 SNEGSKA (reference sequence). V was pared by 6 bases and J by 1 base, with 6 bases of the junction left unmatched. The CDR3 has 14 residues. DNA of the CDR3: TGCAGTGCGGGTCTAGCGGGGGAATCCTACGAGCAGTACTTC. It specifies CSAGLAGESYEQYF.

This clonotype was observed a few times. The genes are TRBV29-1 and TRBJ2-5, with D maybe TRBD2 (5 bases). The CDR3 is 14 amino acids. The germline V and J ends were trimmed by 6 bases and 0 bases, with 14 bases remaining between them. CDR1 and CDR2 (germline): SQVTM, ANQGSEA. The CDR3 sequence is CSVGGRVYQETQYF. For the CDR3, the DNA is TGCAGCGTCGGCGGGCGTGTATACCAAGAGACCCAGTACTTC.

This clonotype occurred many times. V usage is TRBV7-2 and J usage is TRBJ1-1; no reliable D call. Trimming shortened V by 2 bases and J by 3 bases, and 10 bases separated the two germline ends. CDR3 size: 14 residues. The germline V gene has CDR1 SGHTA and CDR2 FQGNSA. The CDR3 spells CASSLRWMDTEAFF. The CDR3, as DNA: TGTGCCAGCAGCTTACGGTGGATGGACACTGAAGCTTTCTTT.

This clonotype was observed at least ten times. The chain couples TRBV28 to TRBJ2-7; D remains ambiguous. Germline lookup yields CDR1 MDHEN and CDR2 SYDVKM. The CDR3 has 13 amino acids. V was pared by 3 bases and J by 3 bases, with 9 bases between. The CDR3 spells CASSLPGDYEQYF. The CDR3, as DNA: TGTGCCAGCAGTTTGCCCGGAGACTACGAGCAGTACTTC.

This clonotype was found a few times. The CDR3 nucleotides are TGCAGTGCTAGACCCACCCCTCGACTAGCGGGGGGGCGAGTAGATGAGACCCAGTACTTC. It is translated as CSARPTPRLAGGRVDETQYF. The rearrangement links TRBV20-1 to TRBJ2-5, with 14 bases identical to TRBD2. Losses at the gene ends were 2 bases for V and 5 bases for J; bases not matched to a gene: 19. Germline CDR1 reads DFQATT; CDR2 reads SNEGSKA (reference sequence). This CDR3 has 20 residues.

This clonotype was picked up many times. The rearrangement uses TRBV9 and TRBJ2-1; the match to TRBD1 covers 9 bases. Germline CDR1 SGDLS, CDR2 YYNGEE. V gave up 3 bases and J gave up 6 bases; unmatched junction bases: 10. The CDR3 covers 16 residues. CDR3 in DNA: TGTGCCAGCAGCGCCCCGAGGACAGGGGCGTCCAATGAGCAGTTCTTC. Translation gives CASSAPRTGASNEQFF. Full variable domain (missing parts from reference TRBV9 and TRBJ2-1): DSGVTQTPKHLITATGQRVTLRCSPRSGDLSVYWYQQSLDQGLQFLIQYYNGEERAKGNILERFSAQQFPDLHSELNLSSLELGDSALYFCASSAPRTGASNEQFFGPGTRLTVL.

Here the CDR3 DNA reads TGTGCCAGCAGCAAAGCGCGGGGGGATGGCTACACCTTC. Encoded protein: CASSKARGDGYTF. This chain joins TRBV21-1 and TRBJ1-2; the D call in the table, TRBD1, was not verified against the DNA. TRBV21-1 is reported as a pseudogene. The CDR3 runs 13 residues.

This clonotype has just a few counts. The rearrangement joins TRBV28 to TRBJ2-1; a weak D match, TRBD2 (6 bases). The ends were cut back, 6 bases at V and 5 bases at J, with 20 bases in the middle. This CDR3 is built from 16 residues. Germline V gene lookup returns CDR1 MDHEN and CDR2 SYDVKM. Here the CDR3 reads CASSPPLAVLDNEQFF. The CDR3 coding sequence is TGTGCCAGCAGCCCTCCCTTAGCGGTACTTGACAATGAGCAGTTCTTC.

The rearrangement uses TRBV29-1 and TRBJ2-4, with 9 bases aligning to TRBD1. CDR1 and CDR2 from the germline V gene are SQVTM and ANQGSEA. The CDR3 covers 14 residues. The V gene end was trimmed by 4 bases and the J gene end by 7 bases; junction bases not matched to a gene: 8. Written as DNA, the CDR3 is TGCAGCGTTGTGGGGACAGGGTTGTTTAACATTCAGTACTTC. Its translation: CSVVGTGLFNIQYF.

The V and J genes are TRBV7-2 and TRBJ2-3, with 10 bases identical to TRBD2. The V and J ends lost 4 bases and 5 bases, in that order; junction bases with no gene match: 6. Per germline, CDR1 SGHTA and CDR2 FQGNSA. CDR3 size: 15 residues. The DNA of the CDR3 is TGTGCCAGCAGCTCTGCTAGCGGGAGCGGAGATACGCAGTATTTT. Translation gives CASSSASGSGDTQYF.

The chain combines TRBV29-1 with TRBJ2-1; possible D gene TRBD2, 5 bases. The CDR3 covers 13 residues. Between the trimmed V and J ends, which lost 2 bases and 7 bases, there was a span of 12 bases. Germline V lookup: CDR1 SQVTM, CDR2 ANQGSEA. CDR3 coding DNA: TGCAGCGTTGAAACGGGATTAGGAAATGAGCAGTTCTTC. This gives the protein CSVETGLGNEQFF.

This clonotype occurred a few times. The V and J genes are TRBV6-1 and TRBJ1-4, with TRBD1 as a possible D gene (5 bases). Trimming removed 8 bases from V and 3 bases from J, with 10 bases in between. Germline CDR1 MNHNS, CDR2 SASEGT. The CDR3 runs 13 residues. The CDR3 reads CASGGFSNEKLFF. For the CDR3, the DNA is TGTGCCAGCGGGGGGTTTTCTAATGAAAAACTGTTTTTT.

This clonotype appeared a few times. This CDR3 is CASSSWGVGTTDTQYF. The CDR3 bases are TGTGCCAGCAGTTCCTGGGGGGTGGGGACCACAGATACGCAGTATTTT. The chain has TRBV7-2 and TRBJ2-3, with a possible D match to TRBD2 (6 bases). The germline V and J ends were trimmed by 6 bases and 2 bases, with 18 bases remaining between them. Germline lookup yields CDR1 SGHTA and CDR2 FQGNSA. The CDR3 has 16 residues. The variable domain in full, with the rest retrieved from reference TRBV7-2 and TRBJ2-3, is GAGVSQSPSNKVTEKGKDVELRCDPISGHTALYWYRQSLGQGLEFLIYFQGNSAPDKSGLPSDRFSAERTGGSVSTLTIQRTQQEDSAVYLCASSSWGVGTTDTQYFGPGTRLTVL.

This chain links TRBV3-1 with TRBJ2-7; 11 bases map to TRBD1. V gave up 4 bases and J gave up 1 base; unmatched junction bases: 6. Germline CDR1 and CDR2: LGHDT and YNNKEL (reference sequence). The CDR3 has 16 residues. Written as DNA, the CDR3 is TGTGCCAGCAGCCGGGACAGGGGGTGGAGTTCCTACGAGCAGTACTTC. Residues: CASSRDRGWSSYEQYF.

In its sample, this clonotype was seen many times. The chain couples TRBV3-1 to TRBJ2-5; 7 bases agree with TRBD2. Unmatched junction bases numbered 5, after V lost 2 bases and J lost 2 bases. This CDR3 spans 15 amino acids. The germline gives CDR1 LGHDT, CDR2 YNNKEL (reference sequence). The CDR3 spells CASSQWEGLQETQYF. In nucleotides, the CDR3 is TGTGCCAGCAGCCAATGGGAGGGGTTACAAGAGACCCAGTACTTC.

This rearrangement joins TRBV6-2 or TRBV6-3 to TRBJ2-2; 10 bases are a match to TRBD2. CDR3 length: 17 amino acids. In germline, CDR1 is MNHEY, CDR2 SVGEGT. Trimming removed 7 bases from V and 2 bases from J; junction bases left unmatched: 10. The CDR3 loop is CASKARTSGLNTGELFF. In nucleotides, the CDR3 is TGTGCCAGCAAAGCCAGGACTAGCGGACTTAACACCGGGGAGCTGTTTTTT.

This chain joins TRBV6-5 and TRBJ2-7; TRBD2 aligns across 11 bases. The junction had 5 bases not matched to a gene; V was cut back by 2 bases and J by 5 bases. CDR1 and CDR2 from the germline V gene are MNHEY and SVGAGI. The CDR3 extends over 15 amino acids. The CDR3: CASSYGSGRADEQYF. As DNA, the CDR3 is TGTGCCAGCAGTTACGGTAGCGGGAGGGCCGACGAGCAGTACTTC.

This clonotype was detected many times. The chain has TRBV5-1 and TRBJ2-3; D unclear. V dropped 4 bases and J dropped 6 bases, with 9 bases sitting between them. The germline CDR1 and CDR2 sequences are SGHRS and YFSETQ. The CDR3 covers 12 residues. Written as DNA, the CDR3 is TGCGCCAGCAGCCCTTACGGGGATACGCAGTATTTT. This translates into CASSPYGDTQYF.

The V gene is TRBV20-1, the J gene TRBJ1-5; the match to TRBD1 covers 10 bases. Germline assignment: CDR1 DFQATT and CDR2 SNEGSKA (reference sequence). V gave up 4 bases and J gave up 3 bases; unmatched junction bases: 9. This CDR3 comprises 16 residues. CDR3 nucleotide sequence: TGCAGTGCTACCTTTAGACAGGGGGCTTTCAATCAGCCCCAGCATTTT. Protein sequence: CSATFRQGAFNQPQHF.

This clonotype was counted only a few times. This sequence joins TRBV7-2 and TRBJ2-5, with TRBD2 identical over 9 bases. The CDR3 is made up of 16 amino acids. Germline-derived CDR1 and CDR2 are SGHTA and FQGNSA. Trimming removed 4 bases from V and 1 base from J; junction bases left unmatched: 7. In DNA form, the CDR3 reads TGTGCCAGCAGCTCTCACCCACTAGCGGGCCAAGAGACCCAGTACTTC. Its protein product is CASSSHPLAGQETQYF.

The gene calls are TRBV5-1 and TRBJ1-2; D call uncertain. The CDR3 loop spans 14 amino acids. Germline V gene lookup returns CDR1 SGHRS and CDR2 YFSETQ. Trimming took off 1 base at V and 3 bases at J, with 10 bases between the two ends. The CDR3 here is CASSLSRGDYGYTF. The CDR3 bases are TGCGCCAGCAGCTTGTCCCGGGGAGACTATGGCTACACCTTC.